A selection of T cell receptor beta chains follows, all from one sample in a study of shared clonotypes between healthy human individuals. TCRdb keeps only in-frame clones here, not all; method: immunoSEQ multiplex PCR. The top ten hold 0.2% to 0.25% of the sample, which has fewer than 1 million clones, 96% seen once. The material sequenced was naive CD8+ T cells sorted from blood. The source of these receptors is a man aged 30 to 45 in good health. CDR3s include the opening cysteine and the closing phenylalanine or tryptophan. Fields, in order: V gene, D gene, clone size, J gene, CDR3 length, CDR3 protein, CDR3 DNA. The D gene is left open where the match is weak. A clone size is listed for some rows: how often the clone was seen (once, few, many), or a class if it is expanded.

>TRBV6-1|.|.|TRBJ2-5|16
CASSELEAGARETQYF
TGTGCCAGCAGTGAATTGGAGGCAGGGGCGAGGGAGACCCAGTACTTC
>TRBV23-1|.|.|TRBJ2-5|19
CASSQSWGTRPTLQETQYF
TGCGCCAGCAGTCAATCTTGGGGGACAAGACCCACTCTCCAAGAGACCCAGTACTTC
>TRBV29-1|.|few|TRBJ2-1|14
CSVETQGLVYEQFF
TGCAGCGTTGAAACTCAGGGTTTGGTTTATGAGCAGTTCTTC
>TRBV27|TRBD2|once|TRBJ2-1|15
CASSLAGGPYNEQFF
TGTGCCAGCAGTTTAGCGGGAGGGCCGTACAATGAGCAGTTCTTC
>TRBV9|.|.|TRBJ2-3|12
CASSLPGDTQYF
TGTGCCAGCAGCCTACCGGGAGATACGCAGTATTTT
>TRBV19|.|.|TRBJ2-2|16
CASTNNSSGPPGELFF
TGTGCCAGTACCAATAATTCCAGTGGGCCTCCCGGGGAGCTGTTTTTT
>TRBV28|.|.|TRBJ1-4|14
CASSLEESHEKLFF
TGTGCCAGCAGTTTGGAGGAATCCCATGAAAAACTGTTTTTT
>TRBV19|TRBD2|.|TRBJ2-7|15
CASSGGLAGVSEQYF
TGTGCCAGTAGCGGGGGACTAGCGGGAGTTTCCGAGCAGTACTTC
>TRBV27|.|.|TRBJ2-5|13
CASRAFYGETQYF
TGTGCCAGCCGGGCATTCTACGGAGAGACCCAGTACTTC
>TRBV7-9|.|.|TRBJ1-2|12
CASSSDNYGYTF
TGTGCCAGCAGCTCGGACAACTATGGCTACACCTTC
>TRBV6-5|TRBD1|.|TRBJ1-1|15
CASSYWDSPDTEAFF
TGTGCCAGCAGTTACTGGGACAGTCCAGACACTGAAGCTTTCTTT
>TRBV21-1|.|.|TRBJ2-5|13
CASSKDEQETQYF
TGTGCCAGCAGCAAAGATGAGCAAGAGACCCAGTACTTC
>TRBV28|.|once|TRBJ1-4|15
CASRNRAVWNEKLFF
TGTGCCAGCAGAAACAGGGCGGTGTGGAATGAAAAACTGTTTTTT
>TRBV29-1|.|.|TRBJ2-5|11
CSVVGQETQYF
TGCAGCGTTGTCGGACAAGAGACCCAGTACTTC
>TRBV2|.|.|TRBJ2-1|15
CASSDGLSSYNEQFF
TGTGCCAGCAGTGATGGTCTTAGCTCCTACAATGAGCAGTTCTTC
>TRBV5-1|TRBD2|.|TRBJ2-1|17
CASRDLAGGPVGNEQFF
TGCGCCAGCAGAGACCTAGCGGGAGGGCCGGTAGGGAATGAGCAGTTCTTC
>TRBV29-1|TRBD1|.|TRBJ2-2|13
CSAGTANTGELFF
TGCAGCGCTGGGACAGCGAACACCGGGGAGCTGTTTTTT
>TRBV25-1|.|.|TRBJ1-2|16
CASSSIWGGAVYGYTF
TGTGCCAGCAGTTCCATCTGGGGAGGGGCAGTTTATGGCTACACCTTC
>TRBV14|.|once|TRBJ2-7|14
CASSQVSGEEEQYF
TGTGCCAGCAGCCAAGTTTCCGGGGAGGAGGAGCAGTACTTC
>TRBV13|.|.|TRBJ2-1|15
CASSTPAAGGGEQFF
TGTGCCAGCAGTACCCCCGCAGCCGGGGGAGGTGAGCAGTTCTTC
>TRBV14|.|.|TRBJ2-7|15
CASSQVQGGDYEQYF
TGTGCCAGCAGCCAAGTACAAGGGGGGGACTACGAGCAGTACTTC
>TRBV29-1|TRBD2|.|TRBJ2-5|15
CSVDRLAGDGETQYF
TGCAGCGTTGATCGACTAGCGGGAGATGGGGAGACCCAGTACTTC
>TRBV30|TRBD1|.|TRBJ1-4|15
CAWSAGQAEGEKLFF
TGTGCCTGGAGTGCCGGACAGGCGGAGGGTGAAAAACTGTTTTTT
>TRBV29-1|.|.|TRBJ2-2|12
CSGGPRAGELFF
TGCAGCGGTGGGCCGAGGGCCGGGGAGCTGTTTTTT
>TRBV11-2|.|.|TRBJ2-1|16
CASGLSLAGGYNEQFF
TGTGCCAGCGGGTTAAGCCTCGCGGGTGGGTACAATGAGCAGTTCTTC
>TRBV6-5|.|.|TRBJ2-3|15
CASSGTSPGTDTQYF
TGTGCCAGCAGTGGCACTAGCCCCGGCACAGATACGCAGTATTTT
>TRBV11-3|.|.|TRBJ1-2|13
CARNSWPFYGYTF
TGTGCCAGGAACTCCTGGCCCTTCTATGGCTACACCTTC
>TRBV25-1|.|once|TRBJ2-1|14
CASKATSSYNEQFF
TGTGCCAGCAAGGCGACCAGCTCCTACAATGAGCAGTTCTTC
>TRBV29-1|.|.|TRBJ2-1|16
CSVESALVGAYNEQFF
TGCAGCGTTGAATCGGCCTTGGTGGGAGCCTACAATGAGCAGTTCTTC
>TRBV21-1|.|.|TRBJ2-7|14
CASSLRGLKYEQYF
TGTGCCAGCAGCTTAAGGGGACTGAAATACGAGCAGTACTTC
>TRBV11-2|TRBD2|.|TRBJ2-5|16
CASSSGREGLLETQYF
TGTGCCAGCAGCTCCGGGCGGGAGGGCTTATTAGAGACCCAGTACTTC
>TRBV29-1|.|.|TRBJ1-2|15
CSVEGEQGLNYGYTF
TGCAGCGTTGAGGGGGAACAGGGTCTTAACTATGGCTACACCTTC
>TRBV27|.|.|TRBJ2-1|12
CASSPNYNEQFF
TGTGCCAGCAGCCCGAACTACAATGAGCAGTTCTTC
>TRBV13|TRBD2|.|TRBJ2-3|18
CASSLGILAGGPTDTQYF
TGTGCCAGCAGCTTAGGCATTTTAGCGGGAGGGCCCACAGATACGCAGTATTTT
>TRBV15|.|.|TRBJ2-7|14
CATSREAKAYEQYF
TGTGCCACCAGCAGAGAGGCGAAAGCGTACGAGCAGTACTTC
>TRBV6-6|.|.|TRBJ2-1|16
CASSYGAGDYYNEQFF
TGTGCCAGCAGTTATGGGGCCGGCGACTACTACAATGAGCAGTTCTTC
>TRBV27|.|.|TRBJ2-7|14
CASSFGTGSYEQYF
TGTGCCAGCAGTTTTGGGACGGGAAGCTACGAGCAGTACTTC
>TRBV4-3|.|.|TRBJ2-5|16
CASSPNLGRVQETQYF
TGCGCCAGCAGCCCGAACCTCGGACGTGTCCAAGAGACCCAGTACTTC
>TRBV29-1|.|.|TRBJ2-7|13
CSVPGQDWNEQYF
TGCAGCGTTCCAGGCCAGGATTGGAACGAGCAGTACTTC
>TRBV27|.|.|TRBJ1-1|13
CASSGWENTEAFF
TGTGCCAGCAGTGGGTGGGAGAACACTGAAGCTTTCTTT
>TRBV14|.|.|TRBJ2-7|16
CASSQTEGQPSYEQYF
TGTGCCAGCAGCCAGACCGAGGGGCAGCCGTCCTACGAGCAGTACTTC